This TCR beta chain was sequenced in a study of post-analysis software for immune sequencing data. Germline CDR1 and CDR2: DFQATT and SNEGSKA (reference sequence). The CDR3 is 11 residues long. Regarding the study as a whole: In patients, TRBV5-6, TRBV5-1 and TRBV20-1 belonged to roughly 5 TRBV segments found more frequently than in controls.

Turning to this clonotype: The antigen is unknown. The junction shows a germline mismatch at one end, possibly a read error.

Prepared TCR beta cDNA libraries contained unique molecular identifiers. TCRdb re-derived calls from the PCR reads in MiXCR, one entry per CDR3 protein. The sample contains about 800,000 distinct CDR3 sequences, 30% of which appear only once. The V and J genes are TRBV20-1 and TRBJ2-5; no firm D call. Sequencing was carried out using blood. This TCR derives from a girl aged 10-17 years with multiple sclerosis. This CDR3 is CSARGRETRYF. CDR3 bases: TGCAGTGCTAGAGGTCGAGAGACCCGGTACTTC.